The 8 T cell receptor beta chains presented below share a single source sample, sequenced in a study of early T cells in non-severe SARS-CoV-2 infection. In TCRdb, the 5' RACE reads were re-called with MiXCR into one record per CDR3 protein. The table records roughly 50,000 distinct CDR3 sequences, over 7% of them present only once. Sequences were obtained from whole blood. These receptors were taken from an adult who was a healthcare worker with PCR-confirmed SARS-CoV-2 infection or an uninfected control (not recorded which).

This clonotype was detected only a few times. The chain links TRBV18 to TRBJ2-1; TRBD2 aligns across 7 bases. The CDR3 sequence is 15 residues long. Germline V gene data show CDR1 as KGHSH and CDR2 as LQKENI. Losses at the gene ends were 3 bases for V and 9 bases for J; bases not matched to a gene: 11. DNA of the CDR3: TGTGCCAGCTCACCCCGACTAGCCGAGGCGAGTGAGCAGTTCTTC. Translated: CASSPRLAEASEQFF.

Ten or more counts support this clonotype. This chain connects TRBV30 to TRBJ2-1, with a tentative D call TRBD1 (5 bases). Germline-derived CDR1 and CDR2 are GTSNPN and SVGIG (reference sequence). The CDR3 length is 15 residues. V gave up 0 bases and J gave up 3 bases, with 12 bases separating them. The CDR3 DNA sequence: TGTGCCTGGAGTGTACCAGGGAAACTCTACAATGAGCAGTTCTTC. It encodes CAWSVPGKLYNEQFF.

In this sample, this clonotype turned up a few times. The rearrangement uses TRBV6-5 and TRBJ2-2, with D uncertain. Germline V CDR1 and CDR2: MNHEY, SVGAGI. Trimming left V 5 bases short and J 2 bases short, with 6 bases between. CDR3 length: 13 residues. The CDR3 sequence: CASSPSNTGELFF. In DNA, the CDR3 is TGTGCCAGCAGTCCTTCAAACACCGGGGAGCTGTTTTTT.

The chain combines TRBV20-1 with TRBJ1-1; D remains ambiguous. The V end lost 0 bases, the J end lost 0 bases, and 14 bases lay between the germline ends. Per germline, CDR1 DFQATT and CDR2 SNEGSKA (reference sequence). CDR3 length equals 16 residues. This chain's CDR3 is CSARDDLTGMNTEAFF. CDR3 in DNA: TGCAGTGCTAGAGACGATCTTACTGGGATGAACACTGAAGCTTTCTTT.

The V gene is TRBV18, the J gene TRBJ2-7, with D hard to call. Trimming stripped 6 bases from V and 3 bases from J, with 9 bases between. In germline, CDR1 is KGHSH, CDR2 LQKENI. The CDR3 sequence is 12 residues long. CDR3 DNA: TGTGCCAGCTCCCTCGAACGCTACGAGCAGTACTTC. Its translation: CASSLERYEQYF.

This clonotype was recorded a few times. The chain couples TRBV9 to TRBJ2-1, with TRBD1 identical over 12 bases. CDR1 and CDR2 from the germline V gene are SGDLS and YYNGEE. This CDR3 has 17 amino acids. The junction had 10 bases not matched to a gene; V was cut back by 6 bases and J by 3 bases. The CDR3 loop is CASNRGTGGGSYNEQFF. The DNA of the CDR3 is TGTGCCAGCAACAGAGGGACAGGGGGCGGGAGCTACAATGAGCAGTTCTTC.

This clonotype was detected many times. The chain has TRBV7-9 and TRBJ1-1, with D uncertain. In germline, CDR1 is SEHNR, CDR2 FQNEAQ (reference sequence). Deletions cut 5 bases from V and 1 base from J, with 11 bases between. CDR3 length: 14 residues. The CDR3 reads CASSPAPSNTEAFF. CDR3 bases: TGTGCCAGCAGCCCGGCTCCGTCGAACACTGAAGCTTTCTTT.

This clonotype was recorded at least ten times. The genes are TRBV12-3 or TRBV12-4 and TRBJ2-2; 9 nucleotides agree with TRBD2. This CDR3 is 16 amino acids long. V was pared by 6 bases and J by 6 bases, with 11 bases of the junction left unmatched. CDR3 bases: TGTGCCAGCAGGATAATCGGCGGGAGGGCGGCCGGGGAGCTGTTTTTT. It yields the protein CASRIIGGRAAGELFF.